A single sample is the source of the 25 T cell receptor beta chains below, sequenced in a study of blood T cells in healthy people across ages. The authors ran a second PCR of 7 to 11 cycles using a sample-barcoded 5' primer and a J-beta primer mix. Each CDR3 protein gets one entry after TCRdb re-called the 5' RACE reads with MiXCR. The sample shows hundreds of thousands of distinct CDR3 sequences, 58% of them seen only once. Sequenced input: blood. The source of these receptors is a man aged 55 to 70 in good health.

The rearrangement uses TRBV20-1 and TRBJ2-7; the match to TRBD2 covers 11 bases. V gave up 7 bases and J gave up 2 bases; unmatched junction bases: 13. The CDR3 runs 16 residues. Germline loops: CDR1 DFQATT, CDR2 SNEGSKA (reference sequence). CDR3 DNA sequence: TGCAGTGTAAAGCACCCCGGACTAGCGGGTGCCTACGAGCAGTACTTC. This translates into CSVKHPGLAGAYEQYF.

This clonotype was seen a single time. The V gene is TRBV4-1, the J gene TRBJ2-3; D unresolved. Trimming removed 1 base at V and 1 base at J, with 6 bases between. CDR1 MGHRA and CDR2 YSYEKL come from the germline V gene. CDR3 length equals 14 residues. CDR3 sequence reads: CASSQVFGTDTQYF. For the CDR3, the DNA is TGCGCCAGCAGCCAAGTATTCGGCACAGATACGCAGTATTTT.

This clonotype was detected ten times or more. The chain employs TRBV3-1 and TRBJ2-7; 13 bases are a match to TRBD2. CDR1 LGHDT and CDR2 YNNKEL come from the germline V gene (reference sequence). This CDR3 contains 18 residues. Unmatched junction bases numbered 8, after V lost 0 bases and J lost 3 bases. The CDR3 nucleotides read TGTGCCAGCAGCCAAGATCTCCCGACTAGCGGGGGGCTCTACGAGCAGTACTTC. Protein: CASSQDLPTSGGLYEQYF.

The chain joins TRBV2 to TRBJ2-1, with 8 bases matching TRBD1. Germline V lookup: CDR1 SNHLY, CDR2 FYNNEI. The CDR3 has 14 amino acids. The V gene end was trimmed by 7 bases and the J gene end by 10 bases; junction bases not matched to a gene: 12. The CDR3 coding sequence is TGTGCCAGCATCCAGGGGGCCGGGTGGGAGGAGCAGTTCTTC. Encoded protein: CASIQGAGWEEQFF. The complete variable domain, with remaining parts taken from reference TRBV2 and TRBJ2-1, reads EPEVTQTPSHQVTQMGQEVILRCVPISNHLYFYWYRQILGQKVEFLVSFYNNEISEKSEIFDDQFSVERPDGSNFTLKIRSTKLEDSAMYFCASIQGAGWEEQFFGPGTRLTVL.

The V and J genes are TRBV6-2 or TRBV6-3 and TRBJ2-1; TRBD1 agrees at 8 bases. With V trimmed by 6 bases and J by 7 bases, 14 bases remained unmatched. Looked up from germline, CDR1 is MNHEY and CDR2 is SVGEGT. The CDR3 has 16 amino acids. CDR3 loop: CASRQSTGTGFNEQFF. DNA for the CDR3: TGTGCCAGCAGACAATCCACCGGGACAGGATTTAATGAGCAGTTCTTC.

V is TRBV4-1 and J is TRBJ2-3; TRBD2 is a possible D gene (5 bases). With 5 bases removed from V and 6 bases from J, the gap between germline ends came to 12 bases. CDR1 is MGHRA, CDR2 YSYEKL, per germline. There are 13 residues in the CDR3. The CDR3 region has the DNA TGCGCCAGCAGCGCGGGCTTAGGGGATACGCAGTATTTT. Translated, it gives CASSAGLGDTQYF.

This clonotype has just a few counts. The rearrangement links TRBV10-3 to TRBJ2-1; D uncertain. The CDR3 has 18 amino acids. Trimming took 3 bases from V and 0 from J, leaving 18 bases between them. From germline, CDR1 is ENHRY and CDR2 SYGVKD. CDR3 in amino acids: CAISDPLGDISSYNEQFF. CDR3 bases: TGTGCCATCAGTGACCCCCTTGGAGACATTAGCTCCTACAATGAGCAGTTCTTC.

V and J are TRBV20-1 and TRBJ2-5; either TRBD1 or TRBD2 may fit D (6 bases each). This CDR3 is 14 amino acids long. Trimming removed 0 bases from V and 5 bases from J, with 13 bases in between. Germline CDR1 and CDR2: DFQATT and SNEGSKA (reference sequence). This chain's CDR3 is CSARDQQGRETQYF. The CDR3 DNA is TGCAGTGCTAGAGATCAGCAGGGGAGGGAGACCCAGTACTTC.

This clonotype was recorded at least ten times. CDR3 sequence reads: CSVADRAETQYF. The CDR3 DNA reads TGCAGCGTTGCTGACAGAGCCGAGACCCAGTACTTC. The chain carries TRBV29-1 and TRBJ2-5, with D tentatively TRBD1 (5 bases). The length of the CDR3 is 12 residues. Trimming stripped 4 bases from V and 5 bases from J, with 11 bases between. CDR1 and CDR2 from the germline V gene are SQVTM and ANQGSEA.

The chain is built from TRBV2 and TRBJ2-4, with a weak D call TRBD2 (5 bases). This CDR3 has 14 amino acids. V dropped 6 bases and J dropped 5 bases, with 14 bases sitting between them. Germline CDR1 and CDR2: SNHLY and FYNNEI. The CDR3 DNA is TGTGCCAGCAGCCTTCCGGGAACGGAAAACATTCAGTACTTC. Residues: CASSLPGTENIQYF.

The CDR3 region has the DNA TGTGCCAGCAGCCGACAGGGGGGGACCTTCAATGAGCAGTTCTTC. Translation gives CASSRQGGTFNEQFF. This chain links TRBV6-5 with TRBJ2-1; 9 bases align to TRBD1. V dropped 6 bases and J dropped 6; count of bases not matched to a gene: 9. The CDR3 sequence is 15 residues long. The germline V gene has CDR1 MNHEY and CDR2 SVGAGI.

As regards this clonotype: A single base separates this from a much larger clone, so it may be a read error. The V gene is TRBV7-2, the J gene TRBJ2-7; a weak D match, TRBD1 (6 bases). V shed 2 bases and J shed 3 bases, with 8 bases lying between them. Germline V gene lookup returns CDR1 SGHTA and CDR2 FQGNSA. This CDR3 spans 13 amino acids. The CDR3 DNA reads TGTGCCAGCAGCTTAAGACAGGACTACGAGCAGTACTTC. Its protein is CASSLRQDYEQYF.

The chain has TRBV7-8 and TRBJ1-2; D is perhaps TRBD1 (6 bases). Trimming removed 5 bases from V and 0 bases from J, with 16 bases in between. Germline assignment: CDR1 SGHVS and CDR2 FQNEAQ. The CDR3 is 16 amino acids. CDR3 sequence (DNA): TGTGCCAGCAGCCAGGTGGTCACAGGGACTAACTATGGCTACACCTTC. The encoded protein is CASSQVVTGTNYGYTF.

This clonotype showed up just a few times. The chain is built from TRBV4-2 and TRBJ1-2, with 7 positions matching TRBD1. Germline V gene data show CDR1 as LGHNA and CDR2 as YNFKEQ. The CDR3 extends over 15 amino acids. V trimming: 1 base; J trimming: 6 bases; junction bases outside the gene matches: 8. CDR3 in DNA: TGTGCCAGCAGCCAAGGAGAGGGGGCAACGAATGGCTACACCTTC. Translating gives CASSQGEGATNGYTF.

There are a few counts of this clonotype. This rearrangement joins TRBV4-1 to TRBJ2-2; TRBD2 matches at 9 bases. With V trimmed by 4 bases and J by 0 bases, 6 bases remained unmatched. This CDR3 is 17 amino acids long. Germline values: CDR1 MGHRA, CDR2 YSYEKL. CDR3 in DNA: TGCGCCAGCAGCCGTACTCTAGCGGGGCCGAACACCGGGGAGCTGTTTTTT. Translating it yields CASSRTLAGPNTGELFF.

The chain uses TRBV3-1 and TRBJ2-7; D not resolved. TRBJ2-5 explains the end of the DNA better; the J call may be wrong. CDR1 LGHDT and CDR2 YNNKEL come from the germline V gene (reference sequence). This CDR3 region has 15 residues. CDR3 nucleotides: TGTGCCAGCAGCCAAGATTCGGTGACCCCTGAGACCCAGTACTTC. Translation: CASSQDSVTPETQYF.

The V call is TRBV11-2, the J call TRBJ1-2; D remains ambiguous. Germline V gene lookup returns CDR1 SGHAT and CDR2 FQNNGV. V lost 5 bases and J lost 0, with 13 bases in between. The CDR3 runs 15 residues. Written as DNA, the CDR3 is TGTGCCAGCAGCCAGCCCCGGGCCGCTAACTATGGCTACACCTTC. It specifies CASSQPRAANYGYTF.

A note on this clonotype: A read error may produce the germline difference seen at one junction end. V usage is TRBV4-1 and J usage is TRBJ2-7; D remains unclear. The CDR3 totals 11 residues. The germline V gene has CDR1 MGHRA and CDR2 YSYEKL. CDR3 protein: CASTQVSEQYF. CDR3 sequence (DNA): TGCGCCAGCACCCAAGTCTCCGAGCAGTACTTC.

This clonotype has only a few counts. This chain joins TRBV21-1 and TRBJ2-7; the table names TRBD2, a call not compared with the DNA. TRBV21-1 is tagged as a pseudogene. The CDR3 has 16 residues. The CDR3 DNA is TGTGCCAGCAGCAGGTCAGCTAGCGGGTGCTCCTACGAGCAGTACTTC. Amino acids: CASSRSASGCSYEQYF.

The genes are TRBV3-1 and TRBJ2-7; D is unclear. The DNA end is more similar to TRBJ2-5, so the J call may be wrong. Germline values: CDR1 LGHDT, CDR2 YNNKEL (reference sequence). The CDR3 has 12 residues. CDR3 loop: CASSPTFETQYF. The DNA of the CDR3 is TGTGCCAGCAGCCCGACCTTCGAGACCCAGTACTTC.

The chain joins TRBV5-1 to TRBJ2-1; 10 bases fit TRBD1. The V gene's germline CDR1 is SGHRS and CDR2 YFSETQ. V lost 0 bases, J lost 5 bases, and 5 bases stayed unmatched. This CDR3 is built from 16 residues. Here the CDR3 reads CASSLEGQGINNEQFF. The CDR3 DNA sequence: TGCGCCAGCAGCTTGGAGGGACAGGGGATAAACAATGAGCAGTTCTTC.

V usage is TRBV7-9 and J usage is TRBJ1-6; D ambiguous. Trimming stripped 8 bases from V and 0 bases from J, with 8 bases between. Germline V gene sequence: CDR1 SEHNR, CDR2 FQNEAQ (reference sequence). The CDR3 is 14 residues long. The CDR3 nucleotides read TGTGCCAGCCACGCGAGCTCCTATAATTCACCCCTCCACTTT. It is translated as CASHASSYNSPLHF.

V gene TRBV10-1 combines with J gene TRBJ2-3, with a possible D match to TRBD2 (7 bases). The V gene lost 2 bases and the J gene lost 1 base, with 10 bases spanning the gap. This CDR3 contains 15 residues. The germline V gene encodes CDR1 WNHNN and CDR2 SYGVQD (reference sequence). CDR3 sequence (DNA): TGCGCCAGCAGTGAGCGCGGGGGCCGCACAGATACGCAGTATTTT. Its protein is CASSERGGRTDTQYF.

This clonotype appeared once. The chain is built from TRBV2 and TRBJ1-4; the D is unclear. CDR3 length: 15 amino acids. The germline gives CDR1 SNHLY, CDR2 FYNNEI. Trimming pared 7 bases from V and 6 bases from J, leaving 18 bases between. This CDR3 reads CASIKSVRKDEKLFF. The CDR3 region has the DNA TGTGCCAGCATAAAGTCGGTCCGCAAGGATGAAAAACTGTTTTTT. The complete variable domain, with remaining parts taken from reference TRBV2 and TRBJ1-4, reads EPEVTQTPSHQVTQMGQEVILRCVPISNHLYFYWYRQILGQKVEFLVSFYNNEISEKSEIFDDQFSVERPDGSNFTLKIRSTKLEDSAMYFCASIKSVRKDEKLFFGSGTQLSVL.

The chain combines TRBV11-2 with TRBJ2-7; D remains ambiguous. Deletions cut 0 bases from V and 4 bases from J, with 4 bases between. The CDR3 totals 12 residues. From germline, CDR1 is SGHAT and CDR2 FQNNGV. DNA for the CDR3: TGTGCCAGCAGCTTAGATATGTACGAGCAGTACTTC. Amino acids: CASSLDMYEQYF.